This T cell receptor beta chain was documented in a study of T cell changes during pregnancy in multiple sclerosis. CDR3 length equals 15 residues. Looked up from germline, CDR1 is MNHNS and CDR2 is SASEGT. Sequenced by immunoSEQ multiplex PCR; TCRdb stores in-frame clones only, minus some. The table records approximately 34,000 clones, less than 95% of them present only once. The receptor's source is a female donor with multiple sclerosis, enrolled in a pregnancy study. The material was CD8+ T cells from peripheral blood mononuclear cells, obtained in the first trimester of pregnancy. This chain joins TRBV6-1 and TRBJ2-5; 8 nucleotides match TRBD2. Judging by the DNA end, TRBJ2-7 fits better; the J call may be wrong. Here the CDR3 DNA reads TGTGCCAGCAGTGTTACTAGCGGATCCTCCTACGAGCAGTACTTC. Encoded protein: CASSVTSGSSYEQYF.